A selection of T cell receptor beta chains follows, all from one sample in a study of T cell repertoires in cytomegalovirus infection. One entry per CDR3 protein, called by TCRdb with MiXCR from the reads. Of 350,000 to 500,000 distinct CDR3 sequences in the sample, 30% to 40% were seen once. Sample: PBMCs. These receptor sequences come from a human donor in good health (CMV status not recorded). Some clones in this sample may be carry-over from other donors' samples. CDR3s include the opening cysteine and the closing phenylalanine or tryptophan. Fields, in order: D gene, clone size, V gene, J gene, CDR3 protein, CDR3 DNA. D genes are given only for firm matches. Not all rows give a size; the values are once, few, many and, for expanded clones, a class.

TRBD1	-	TRBV4-1	TRBJ1-4	CASSLLDRGNEKLFF	TGCGCCAGCAGCCTCTTAGACAGGGGGAATGAAAAACTGTTTTTT
TRBD1	few	TRBV7-9	TRBJ1-2	CASSYTGQGYYGYTF	TGTGCCAGCAGCTACACCGGACAGGGCTACTATGGCTACACCTTC
-	many	TRBV7-8	TRBJ1-4	CASSLVGTTTNEKLFF	TGTGCCAGCAGCTTAGTCGGGACTACGACTAATGAAAAACTGTTTTTT
-	many	TRBV7-2	TRBJ2-4	CASSPPTNLAKNIQYF	TGTGCCAGCAGCCCCCCGACAAACTTAGCCAAAAACATTCAGTACTTC
-	-	TRBV6-1	TRBJ1-1	CASSAQTRGLLSTEAFF	TGTGCCAGCAGTGCCCAAACGAGGGGCCTTTTATCCACTGAAGCTTTCTTT
TRBD2	many	TRBV7-3	TRBJ2-2	CASSSRTSGGLNTGELFF	TGTGCCAGCAGCTCTCGGACTAGCGGGGGTTTGAACACCGGGGAGCTGTTTTTT
-	once	TRBV6-1	TRBJ2-6	CASSSLGRVSGANVLTF	TGTGCCAGCAGTTCCCTGGGCAGGGTCTCTGGGGCCAACGTCCTGACTTTC
-	-	TRBV20-1	TRBJ2-7	CSARDIRVVYEQYF	TGCAGTGCTAGAGATATCAGGGTGGTCTACGAGCAGTACTTC
TRBD2	-	TRBV6-2/TRBV6-3	TRBJ2-3	CASSRAGSGRDTQYF	TGTGCCAGCAGCAGAGCGGGGAGTGGGAGGGATACGCAGTATTTT
-	few	TRBV6-1	TRBJ1-2	CASSGKRWGSYGYTF	TGTGCCAGCAGTGGGAAGAGGTGGGGTAGCTATGGCTACACCTTC
TRBD1	few	TRBV7-9	TRBJ1-4	CASSARTGFGEKLFF	TGTGCCAGCAGCGCCCGGACAGGGTTTGGAGAAAAACTGTTTTTT
TRBD1	-	TRBV24-1	TRBJ2-2	CAARGTGKTGELFF	TGTGCCGCGAGAGGGACAGGGAAAACCGGGGAGCTGTTTTTT
TRBD1	-	TRBV28	TRBJ1-1	CSSSYITGGWVMNTEAFF	TGTTCCAGCAGCTATATCACAGGGGGCTGGGTAATGAACACTGAAGCTTTCTTT
-	many	TRBV7-9	TRBJ2-3	CASSFYGPDRFEDTQYF	TGTGCCAGCAGCTTCTACGGCCCGGACAGATTCGAAGATACGCAGTATTTT
-	-	TRBV19	TRBJ2-2	CASNTGLNTGELFF	TGTGCCAGTAACACAGGGTTAAACACCGGGGAGCTGTTTTTT
-	few	TRBV7-6	TRBJ2-5	CASSSTVFGSQETQYF	TGTGCCAGCAGTTCGACCGTGTTCGGGTCGCAAGAGACCCAGTACTTC
-	-	TRBV4-1	TRBJ2-3	CASSLLASDTQYF	TGCGCCAGCAGCCTACTAGCATCAGATACGCAGTATTTT
-	few	TRBV28	TRBJ2-7	CASRRAPREQYF	TGTGCCAGCAGACGGGCACCTAGAGAGCAGTACTTC
-	-	TRBV6-5	TRBJ1-1	CASGGWLAFF	TGTGCCAGTGGGGGGTGGTTGGCTTTCTTT
TRBD1	-	TRBV29-1	TRBJ2-1	CSGGTDPYNEQFF	TGCAGCGGGGGGACAGACCCCTACAATGAGCAGTTCTTC
-	-	TRBV6-1	TRBJ1-1	CASSELGRMNTEAFF	TGTGCCAGCAGTGAACTAGGTCGGATGAACACTGAAGCTTTCTTT
-	-	TRBV27	TRBJ2-7	CASSLFSGRDREQYF	TGTGCCAGCAGTTTATTTTCGGGACGCGATCGGGAGCAGTACTTC
-	-	TRBV11-2	TRBJ1-5	CASSLGINSNQPQHF	TGTGCCAGCAGCTTAGGAATAAATAGCAATCAGCCCCAGCATTTT
-	-	TRBV7-4	TRBJ2-5	CASSPSPGRLRREETQYF	TGTGCCAGCAGCCCCTCCCCGGGACGTCTCCGCCGGGAAGAGACCCAGTACTTC
-	few	TRBV19	TRBJ2-7	CASSPRGTPREQYF	TGTGCCAGTAGTCCCCGCGGGACTCCCAGAGAGCAGTACTTC
TRBD2	few	TRBV7-6	TRBJ2-7	CASSPWDYYEQYF	TGTGCCAGCAGCCCCTGGGACTATTACGAGCAGTACTTC
TRBD1	many	TRBV4-1	TRBJ1-3	CASSQGTGTGNTIYF	TGCGCCAGCAGCCAAGGGACAGGGACTGGAAACACCATATATTTT
-	-	TRBV5-4	TRBJ2-5	CASSFVSETQYF	TGTGCCAGCAGCTTTGTCTCCGAGACCCAGTACTTC
-	many	TRBV7-2	TRBJ2-5	CASTPSRAQETQYF	TGTGCCAGCACGCCCTCGAGGGCCCAAGAGACCCAGTACTTC
TRBD1	few	TRBV24-1	TRBJ1-2	CATSGRTGEGYGYTF	TGTGCCACCAGTGGCCGGACAGGGGAGGGCTATGGCTACACCTTC
-	many	TRBV7-8	TRBJ2-4	CASSLVLNIQYF	TGTGCCAGCAGCTTAGTGCTAAACATTCAGTACTTC
TRBD1	few	TRBV2	TRBJ1-2	CASNDRGRSYGYTF	TGTGCCAGCAACGACAGGGGGCGCAGCTATGGCTACACCTTC
TRBD1	once	TRBV9	TRBJ1-1	CSSSTPGQGEAFF	TGTTCCAGCAGCACACCGGGACAGGGAGAAGCTTTCTTT
-	-	TRBV4-1	TRBJ2-1	CASSQGLTYNEQFF	TGCGCCAGCAGCCAGGGATTAACCTACAATGAGCAGTTCTTC
-	many	TRBV7-2	TRBJ2-1	CASSLFRAEANEQFF	TGTGCCAGCAGCTTATTTCGGGCAGAAGCCAATGAGCAGTTCTTC
TRBD1	-	TRBV19	TRBJ2-2	CASRRQGIGELFF	TGTGCCAGTAGAAGACAGGGGATCGGGGAGCTGTTTTTT
TRBD2	-	TRBV11-2	TRBJ2-3	CASSFHGGGTDTQYF	TGTGCCAGCAGCTTTCACGGGGGGGGCACAGATACGCAGTATTTT
TRBD1	-	TRBV5-1	TRBJ2-1	CASSSEGTGFNEQFF	TGCGCCAGCAGCTCCGAAGGGACAGGGTTCAATGAGCAGTTCTTC
-	many	TRBV12-3/TRBV12-4	TRBJ2-7	CASSSGLTGTYEQYF	TGTGCCAGCAGTTCAGGACTTACAGGAACCTACGAGCAGTACTTC
-	-	TRBV2	TRBJ1-1	CASREFAGPNTEAFF	TGTGCCAGCAGGGAATTCGCGGGACCGAACACTGAAGCTTTCTTT